This T cell receptor (beta chain) was recorded in a study of glioma-infiltrating T cells after dendritic cell vaccination. Study-wide background: Glioblastoma patients came from Phase I and II dendritic cell vaccination trials. Three intradermal dendritic cell vaccine injections were given every two weeks.

Germline CDR1 is SGHAT and CDR2 is FQNNGV. This CDR3 comprises 15 residues. Deletions cut 3 bases from V and 0 bases from J, with 9 bases between. The data were produced by immunoSEQ multiplex PCR, yet TCRdb's version contains in-frame clones alone and is incomplete. The repertoire holds about 95,000 clones, with more than 75% as singletons. General study results and limits: Estimated pretreatment TIL content predicted outcome after dendritic cell vaccination. Complete blood and tumor specimen sets were limited to few patients.

Of note for this clone: Its cognate antigen is unknown.

This TCR derives from a human donor with glioblastoma. Sequences were derived from blood, sampled before dendritic cell vaccination. The chain recombines TRBV11-2 with TRBJ1-3, with D hard to call. CDR3 loop: CASSLSQRSGNTIYF. For the CDR3, the DNA is TGTGCCAGCAGCTTGAGCCAGCGCTCTGGAAACACCATATATTTT.